This note documents a single T cell receptor (beta chain) sequence. Germline V gene lookup returns CDR1 SGHRS and CDR2 YFSETQ. The CDR3 extends over 14 amino acids. The V gene lost 4 bases and the J gene lost 5 bases, with 12 bases spanning the gap. This sample was included in a study of CD8 T cells in Susac syndrome. Random hexamers were used to reverse transcribe 0.5 to 1 ug of RNA. Amplification of TCR beta CDR3 across 54 Vbeta and 13 Jbeta was performed with immunoSEQ multiplex PCR. TCRdb independently ran MiXCR on the immunoSEQ multiplex PCR reads; one entry per CDR3 protein. The table shows 120,000 to 150,000 distinct CDR3 sequences, with 95% occurring only once.

V usage is TRBV5-1 and J usage is TRBJ2-2; D ambiguous. The TCR sequence derives from a human donor with Susac syndrome. Material: CD4+ T cells from PBMCs. CDR3 coding DNA: TGCGCCAGCAGCCTGCCCCAAGTGACCGGGGAGCTGTTTTTT. Translated: CASSLPQVTGELFF.